The 24 T cell receptor beta chains below were found in one sample sequenced in a study of beta chain features in type 1 diabetes. General study findings and limits: TCRB CDR3s from Type 1 diabetes patients were moderately but significantly shorter in all four CD4+ subsets.

What was sequenced were expressed TCRB transcripts, since all of the isolated RNA had been reverse transcribed. Only in-frame clones appear in the TCRdb table, and some are missing; sequencing was by immunoSEQ multiplex PCR. The top ten clones hold over 0.015% of a sample with some 270,000 clones, 9.5% to 13% of them seen once. Their antigen targets remain unknown. Specimen: naive CD4+ T cells from blood. These receptors came from a man aged 25-45 years with type 1 diabetes.

The V gene is TRBV7-2, the J gene TRBJ1-2, with 10 nucleotides matching TRBD1. The J segment lost 8 bases and the V segment lost 5 bases, leaving 8 bases of the junction unmatched. Germline CDR1 reads SGHTA; CDR2 reads FQGNSA. The CDR3 covers 14 residues. CDR3: CASSRGQGLGGYTF. In nucleotides, the CDR3 is TGTGCCAGCAGCCGGGGACAGGGGCTGGGAGGCTACACCTTC.

This clone was counted only a few times. The chain links TRBV11-2 to TRBJ2-3; a possible D gene is TRBD2 (5 bases). CDR1 is SGHAT, CDR2 FQNNGV, per germline. Deletions cut 3 bases from V and 6 bases from J, with 13 bases between. The CDR3 runs 14 residues. CDR3 sequence reads: CASSFRLRRDTQYF. DNA for the CDR3: TGTGCCAGCAGCTTCCGACTACGGCGGGATACGCAGTATTTT.

The chain joins TRBV7-9 to TRBJ1-2, with TRBD1 identical over 8 bases. Germline values: CDR1 SEHNR, CDR2 FQNEAQ (reference sequence). The CDR3 covers 14 residues. V shed 5 bases, J shed 3 bases, and the junction held 5 bases outside the gene matches. The CDR3 loop is CASSATGQDYGYTF. As DNA, the CDR3 is TGTGCCAGCAGCGCAACGGGACAGGACTATGGCTACACCTTC. The full variable domain, its missing parts supplied by reference TRBV7-9 and TRBJ1-2, is DTGVSQNPRHKITKRGQNVTFRCDPISEHNRLYWYRQTLGQGPEFLTYFQNEAQLEKSRLLSDRFSAERPKGSFSTLEIQRTEQGDSAMYLCASSATGQDYGYTFGSGTRLTVV.

The gene calls are TRBV9 and TRBJ1-6; tentative D call: TRBD1 (5 bases). V was shortened by 0 bases and J by 10 bases, with 11 bases between the two germline ends. This CDR3 contains 14 residues. Germline V gene lookup returns CDR1 SGDLS and CDR2 YYNGEE. The CDR3 protein is CASSVGVQGSPLHF. In DNA form, the CDR3 reads TGTGCCAGCAGCGTAGGAGTTCAGGGATCACCCCTCCACTTT.

This clone has only a few counts. This sample also contains other DNA sequences that code for the same CDR3. J is TRBJ1-1 and V is TRBV5-1; tentatively, D is TRBD1 (6 bases). The ends were cut back, 1 base at V and 4 bases at J, with 8 bases in the middle. The CDR3 is made up of 13 amino acids. Germline V gene sequence: CDR1 SGHRS, CDR2 YFSETQ. Here the CDR3 reads CASSLLGGTEAFF. The CDR3 nucleotides are TGCGCCAGCAGCTTGTTAGGGGGCACTGAAGCTTTCTTT.

The CDR3 DNA reads TGTGCCAGCAGTCCCCGCCCCCTCGGGGGCTACACCTTC. Amino acids: CASSPRPLGGYTF. V is TRBV27 and J is TRBJ1-2; D uncertain. Germline CDR1 is MNHEY and CDR2 is SMNVEV (reference sequence). Trimming took off 5 bases at V and 8 bases at J, with 15 bases between the two ends. The CDR3 length is 13 residues.

This clone has just a few counts. This sequence joins TRBV29-1 and TRBJ1-1; tentatively, D is TRBD1 (6 bases). The germline V gene encodes CDR1 SQVTM and CDR2 ANQGSEA. Trimming took off 7 bases at V and 3 bases at J, with 15 bases between the two ends. The CDR3 consists of 13 residues. This CDR3 is CSGRRSGDTEAFF. Written as DNA, the CDR3 is TGCAGCGGTCGGAGATCAGGGGACACTGAAGCTTTCTTT.

This clone has more than one count but fewer than ten. The chain's CDR3 is CASSRGPLREGVGYTF. The CDR3 DNA reads as TGTGCCAGCAGCCGCGGGCCCCTTCGGGAGGGAGTGGGCTACACCTTC. V usage is TRBV5-4 and J usage is TRBJ1-2; unclear D gene. The CDR3 sequence is 16 residues long. The germline V and J ends were trimmed by 4 bases and 8 bases, with 24 bases remaining between them. The V gene's germline CDR1 is SGHNT and CDR2 YYREEE (reference sequence).

This clone was counted only a few times. This chain joins TRBV29-1 and TRBJ2-3, with D unclear. The CDR3 sequence is 16 residues long. Germline V gives CDR1 SQVTM, CDR2 ANQGSEA. Trimming took 4 bases from V and 2 from J, leaving 19 bases between them. CDR3 residues: CSVAPLPLEPTDTQYF. The CDR3 DNA follows: TGCAGCGTTGCCCCACTGCCGTTGGAGCCCACAGATACGCAGTATTTT.

Details on this clone: Other DNA sequences of this sample code for an identical CDR3. CDR3 in amino acids: CASRLQGYEQYF. As DNA, the CDR3 is TGTGCCAGCAGGCTACAGGGATACGAGCAGTACTTC. This chain joins TRBV28 and TRBJ2-7; D possibly corresponds to TRBD1 (6 bases). Trimming pared 6 bases from V and 4 bases from J, leaving 10 bases between. The length of the CDR3 is 12 residues. Germline V gene lookup returns CDR1 MDHEN and CDR2 SYDVKM.

CDR3 residues: CASSATGGQPQHF. The DNA of the CDR3 is TGTGCCAGCAGCGCGACGGGAGGCCAGCCCCAGCATTTT. This sequence joins TRBV7-9 and TRBJ1-5; D uncertain. CDR3 length equals 13 residues. V was shortened by 5 bases and J by 7 bases, with 12 bases between the two germline ends. Looked up from germline, CDR1 is SEHNR and CDR2 is FQNEAQ (reference sequence).

The V gene is TRBV28, the J gene TRBJ1-2, with no clear D. V shed 6 bases and J shed 3 bases, with 8 bases lying between them. The CDR3 totals 12 residues. CDR1 MDHEN and CDR2 SYDVKM come from the germline V gene. The DNA of the CDR3 is TGTGCCAGCAGGCCCGACTACTATGGCTACACCTTC. Amino acids: CASRPDYYGYTF.

The rearrangement joins TRBV27 to TRBJ2-3; D unresolved. CDR3 length equals 14 residues. The germline V gene has CDR1 MNHEY and CDR2 SMNVEV (reference sequence). The V gene lost 3 bases and the J gene lost 3 bases, with 10 bases spanning the gap. The CDR3 protein is CASSFTVVTDTQYF. Here the CDR3 DNA reads TGTGCCAGCAGTTTTACAGTCGTAACAGATACGCAGTATTTT.

The CDR3 region is CASSYGQGYEKLFF. CDR3 nucleotides: TGTGCCAGCAGTTACGGACAGGGGTACGAAAAACTGTTTTTT. The rearrangement joins TRBV6-6 to TRBJ1-4; 9 bases are shared with TRBD1. With V trimmed by 2 bases and J by 8 bases, 3 bases remained unmatched. The germline gives CDR1 MNHNY, CDR2 SVGAGI (reference sequence). This CDR3 spans 14 amino acids.

V gene TRBV28 combines with J gene TRBJ1-5; 10 nucleotides match TRBD1. The germline CDR1 and CDR2 sequences are MDHEN and SYDVKM. V lost 7 bases to trimming and J lost 3 bases; unmatched junction nucleotides: 6. The CDR3 has 15 residues. Here the CDR3 reads CASTSTGGSNQPQHF. CDR3 nucleotide sequence: TGTGCCAGCACCTCGACAGGGGGCTCCAATCAGCCCCAGCATTTT.

The chain links TRBV11-1 to TRBJ1-5, with D perhaps TRBD1 (5 bases). Between the trimmed V and J ends, which lost 8 bases and 11 bases, there was a span of 7 bases. The CDR3 covers 9 residues. Germline V gene lookup returns CDR1 SGHAT and CDR2 FQDESV (reference sequence). The CDR3 sequence is CASVTAQHF. The CDR3 nucleotides read TGTGCCAGCGTGACAGCCCAGCATTTT.

This clone was seen only a few times. This chain links TRBV19 with TRBJ2-3; TRBD2 matches at 8 bases. After removal of 7 bases from V and 1 base from J, the junction contained 10 bases not matched to a gene. The CDR3 length is 16 residues. Germline CDR1 is LNHDA and CDR2 is SQIVND (reference sequence). In DNA form, the CDR3 reads TGTGCCAGTAAGGGCTCGGCAGCGGGAGGCACAGATACGCAGTATTTT. Its translation: CASKGSAAGGTDTQYF.

This clone has more than one count but fewer than ten. The chain couples TRBV7-2 to TRBJ2-7, with 7 bases identical to TRBD2. Germline V gene data show CDR1 as SGHTA and CDR2 as FQGNSA. V lost 7 bases and J lost 3; bases outside the gene matches: 12. The CDR3 is made up of 15 amino acids. DNA for the CDR3: TGTGCCAGCACCCTCATCTGGCGGGAGAACTACGAGCAGTACTTC. It yields the protein CASTLIWRENYEQYF.

Of note for this clone: Other nucleotide sequences in the sample specify the same CDR3. The rearrangement joins TRBV9 to TRBJ2-3; possible D gene TRBD2, 6 bases. V shed 0 bases and J shed 1 base, with 9 bases lying between them. Germline-derived CDR1 and CDR2 are SGDLS and YYNGEE. This CDR3 is 15 amino acids long. The chain's CDR3 is CASSVASGGTDTQYF. The CDR3 bases are TGTGCCAGCAGCGTAGCCTCGGGGGGCACAGATACGCAGTATTTT.

This clone was picked up a small number of times. This rearrangement joins TRBV5-1 to TRBJ1-1; no reliable D call. Trimming cost V 2 bases and J 5 bases, with 13 bases left between them. From germline, CDR1 is SGHRS and CDR2 YFSETQ. The CDR3 has 14 amino acids. In nucleotides, the CDR3 is TGCGCCAGCAGCTTCACGGGGTCGAGTACTGAAGCTTTCTTT. Its protein is CASSFTGSSTEAFF.

This clone appeared a few times. V gene TRBV25-1 combines with J gene TRBJ1-3; unclear D gene. Germline CDR1 and CDR2: MGHDK and SYGVNS. Deletions cut 10 bases from V and 0 bases from J, with 4 bases between. There are 11 residues in the CDR3. CDR3 nucleotide sequence: TGTGCCACCTCCTCTGGAAACACCATATATTTT. It is translated as CATSSGNTIYF.

The rearrangement uses TRBV4-2 and TRBJ1-4; D remains unclear. The germline V gene encodes CDR1 LGHNA and CDR2 YNFKEQ. V was pared by 0 bases and J by 5 bases, with 10 bases between. This CDR3 is 15 amino acids long. The CDR3, as DNA: TGTGCCAGCAGCCAAGATATCGACACAAATGAAAAACTGTTTTTT. It is translated as CASSQDIDTNEKLFF.

This clone was found a few times. V is TRBV7-2 and J is TRBJ2-7; 8 bases fit TRBD2. J lost 7 bases, V lost 5 bases, and 13 bases had no gene match. This CDR3 spans 15 amino acids. Germline V gene data show CDR1 as SGHTA and CDR2 as FQGNSA. The CDR3 here is CASSPWPLAVGEQYF. CDR3 nucleotide sequence: TGTGCCAGCAGCCCCTGGCCACTAGCGGTAGGGGAGCAGTACTTC.

This clone was counted a few times. The rearrangement joins TRBV5-1 to TRBJ1-5, with D unclear. The ends were cut back, 3 bases at V and 3 bases at J, with 7 bases in the middle. The CDR3 is made up of 13 amino acids. Germline loops: CDR1 SGHRS, CDR2 YFSETQ. The CDR3 nucleotides are TGCGCCAGCAGCTCGCGCCCCAATCAGCCCCAGCATTTT. Translation gives CASSSRPNQPQHF.